This T cell receptor beta chain was recovered during a study of shared clonotypes between healthy human individuals. Concerning this clone itself: The sample has other DNA sequences that encode this CDR3 too.

Replicate sorted-subset PCRs were loaded with approximately 190 ng DNA, roughly 33,000 T cell genomes. Libraries were prepared by immunoSEQ multiplex PCR; TCRdb keeps only in-frame clonotypes and omits some of them. The sample lists about a million clones, approximately 80% occurring once. Donors, healthy HIV-negative adults, lacked recent acute infections or vaccinations. All of the donors resided in Nashville, Tennessee, and each was a Caucasian adult. Sample: memory CD4+ T cells sorted from blood. Subset described: CD45RA-negative fraction. This TCR was recovered from a man in his late teens or twenties in good health.

CDR3 bases: TGTGCCAGCAGCTTATCGGGCACAGATACGCAGTATTTT. It translates to CASSLSGTDTQYF. The chain joins TRBV7-9 to TRBJ2-3; no clear D gene. The CDR3 is made up of 13 amino acids. V was trimmed by 2 bases and J by 1 base, leaving 4 bases between them. The V gene's germline CDR1 is SEHNR and CDR2 FQNEAQ (reference sequence). The full variable domain, with the rest looked up from reference TRBV7-9 and TRBJ2-3, is DTGVSQNPRHKITKRGQNVTFRCDPISEHNRLYWYRQTLGQGPEFLTYFQNEAQLEKSRLLSDRFSAERPKGSFSTLEIQRTEQGDSAMYLCASSLSGTDTQYFGPGTRLTVL.